A single sample is the source of the 21 T cell receptor beta chains below, sequenced in a study of T cells in Graves' hyperthyroidism and ophthalmopathy. Amplification of TCR beta CDR3 regions was performed using RNA transcripts as template. The study used the HTBI primer set for a first-round RT-PCR of the TCR CDR3. From the multiplex PCR reads, TCRdb called clonotypes with MiXCR, one entry per CDR3 protein. This table holds about 640,000 distinct CDR3 sequences, around 20% found once. Input material: blood. The receptor source for this set is a man aged 25 to 40 with Graves' ophthalmopathy.

This clonotype was counted at least ten times. The chain links TRBV11-2 to TRBJ2-7; D may correspond to TRBD1 or TRBD2 (5 bases each). Germline CDR1 and CDR2: SGHAT and FQNNGV. Trimming removed 5 bases at V and 4 bases at J, with 9 bases between. The CDR3 spans 12 residues. For the CDR3, the DNA is TGTGCCAGCAGCACCGGGGCTTACGAGCAGTACTTC. This sequence encodes CASSTGAYEQYF. The full variable domain, in which reference TRBV11-2 and TRBJ2-7 provide the parts outside the CDR3, is EAGVAQSPRYKIIEKRQSVAFWCNPISGHATLYWYQQILGQGPKLLIQFQNNGVVDDSQLPKDRFSAERLKGVDSTLKIQPAKLEDSAVYLCASSTGAYEQYFGPGTRLTVT.

This clonotype was seen repeatedly, ten times or more. This rearrangement joins TRBV7-3 to TRBJ2-1; 12 bases are shared with TRBD1. CDR3 length: 15 amino acids. Trimming took 3 bases from V and 8 from J; bases not matched to a gene: 5. Germline lookup yields CDR1 SGHTA and CDR2 FQGTGA. The CDR3 spells CASSFSGTGGDEQFF. CDR3 sequence (DNA): TGTGCCAGCAGCTTTTCCGGGACAGGGGGCGATGAGCAGTTCTTC. The full variable domain, rest sourced from reference TRBV7-3 and TRBJ2-1, is GAGVSQTPSNKVTEKGKYVELRCDPISGHTALYWYRQSLGQGPEFLIYFQGTGAADDSGLPNDRFFAVRPEGSVSTLKIQRTERGDSAVYLCASSFSGTGGDEQFFGPGTRLTVL.

V gene TRBV20-1 combines with J gene TRBJ2-1; D perhaps matches TRBD2 (5 bases). Trimming took 3 bases from V and 4 from J, leaving 13 bases between them. Germline loops: CDR1 DFQATT, CDR2 SNEGSKA (reference sequence). The CDR3 spans 14 residues. CDR3 residues: CSARRAGGYNEQFF. The CDR3 DNA follows: TGCAGTGCTAGGAGGGCGGGCGGTTACAATGAGCAGTTCTTC.

This clonotype came up a few times. The chain is built from TRBV4-1 and TRBJ2-5; 7 nucleotides line up with TRBD1. Germline CDR1 reads MGHRA; CDR2 reads YSYEKL. After removal of 6 bases from V and 7 bases from J, the junction contained 14 bases not matched to a gene. The CDR3 has 15 residues. Here the CDR3 reads CASSPLPGQLGTQYF. The CDR3 DNA reads as TGCGCCAGCAGTCCTCTACCGGGACAGCTGGGGACCCAGTACTTC.

Worth noting for this clonotype: At one end, the junction sequence differs from germline, possibly due to a read error. V usage is TRBV7-7 and J usage is TRBJ2-1; tentatively, D is TRBD2 (6 bases). The CDR3 runs to 16 residues. Germline CDR1 and CDR2: SSHAT and FNYEAQ (reference sequence). CDR3 in amino acids: CASSLVSGVMYNEQFF. The CDR3, as DNA: TGTGCTAGCAGCTTAGTGTCGGGAGTGATGTACAATGAGCAGTTCTTC.

This clonotype was counted ten times or more. This chain joins TRBV27 and TRBJ2-1; 10 bases align to TRBD2. After removal of 3 bases from V and 6 bases from J, the junction contained 11 bases not matched to a gene. CDR1 MNHEY and CDR2 SMNVEV come from the germline V gene (reference sequence). There are 17 residues in the CDR3. Here the CDR3 reads CASSLGVVAGGSNEQFF. The CDR3 nucleotides read TGTGCCAGCAGTTTGGGAGTGGTAGCGGGAGGCTCCAATGAGCAGTTCTTC.

This clonotype occurred a few times. The chain is built from TRBV6-6 and TRBJ1-5, with a tentative D call TRBD1 (6 bases). V dropped 2 bases and J dropped 2 bases, with 10 bases sitting between them. The CDR3 length is 15 residues. The V gene's germline CDR1 is MNHNY and CDR2 SVGAGI (reference sequence). CDR3 sequence: CASSYTRGGNQPQHF. In DNA, the CDR3 is TGTGCCAGCAGTTACACCAGGGGAGGCAATCAGCCCCAGCATTTT.

This clonotype was counted between two and nine times. The genes are TRBV27 and TRBJ2-2; TRBD2 agrees at 7 bases. Trimming removed 1 base from V and 6 bases from J; junction bases left unmatched: 17. Germline values: CDR1 MNHEY, CDR2 SMNVEV (reference sequence). The CDR3 runs 19 residues. The CDR3 nucleotides read TGTGCCAGCAGTTTATTTGGCCCAGGGCCCGCCCGGGGGGCCGGGGAGCTGTTTTTT. This sequence encodes CASSLFGPGPARGAGELFF.

V is TRBV28 and J is TRBJ2-3; D is unresolved. The germline V and J ends were trimmed by 3 bases and 4 bases, with 14 bases remaining between them. Germline V gene lookup returns CDR1 MDHEN and CDR2 SYDVKM. The CDR3 extends over 15 amino acids. The CDR3 DNA reads as TGTGCCAGCAGTTTTTTTATTGGGGTTCCAGATACGCAGTATTTT. This encodes CASSFFIGVPDTQYF. The full variable domain, completed using reference TRBV28 and TRBJ2-3, is DVKVTQSSRYLVKRTGEKVFLECVQDMDHENMFWYRQDPGLGLRLIYFSYDVKMKEKGDIPEGYSVSREKKERFSLILESASTNQTSMYLCASSFFIGVPDTQYFGPGTRLTVL.

A few counts support this clonotype. The chain links TRBV28 to TRBJ2-5; 8 bases are a match to TRBD2. This CDR3 contains 15 residues. Germline V gives CDR1 MDHEN, CDR2 SYDVKM. The junction had 7 bases not matched to a gene; V was cut back by 4 bases and J by 3 bases. The CDR3 loop reads CASSSGGSGKETQYF. In DNA, the CDR3 is TGTGCCAGCAGTTCAGGTGGTAGCGGGAAAGAGACCCAGTACTTC.

The chain combines TRBV2 with TRBJ2-1, with 10 bases aligning to TRBD1. Germline V gene data show CDR1 as SNHLY and CDR2 as FYNNEI. This CDR3 has 21 amino acids. V lost 2 bases to trimming and J lost 0 bases; unmatched junction nucleotides: 16. The CDR3 bases are TGTGCCAGCAGTGAAAATTACCCCGGGACAGGGGCCCCGAGCTCCTACAATGAGCAGTTCTTC. This sequence encodes CASSENYPGTGAPSSYNEQFF.

The chain couples TRBV4-1 to TRBJ2-1, with TRBD2 identical over 7 bases. With V trimmed by 5 bases and J by 4 bases, 5 bases remained unmatched. The CDR3 runs 14 residues. Germline-derived CDR1 and CDR2 are MGHRA and YSYEKL. The CDR3 DNA follows: TGCGCCAGCAGCGGGACTACCTTGTACAATGAGCAGTTCTTC. It is translated as CASSGTTLYNEQFF.

This clonotype was seen ten or more times. The chain combines TRBV28 with TRBJ1-1; D might be TRBD1 (5 bases). This CDR3 contains 15 residues. From germline, CDR1 is MDHEN and CDR2 SYDVKM. Trimming took 6 bases from V and 3 from J, leaving 17 bases between them. The CDR3 DNA follows: TGTGCCAGCAGCCCCGGACACAAGATATACACTGAAGCTTTCTTT. Translation: CASSPGHKIYTEAFF.

This clonotype was picked up many times. V is TRBV29-1 and J is TRBJ1-1; D might be TRBD1 (6 bases). The germline gives CDR1 SQVTM, CDR2 ANQGSEA. This CDR3 contains 14 residues. V gave up 5 bases and J gave up 5 bases, with 18 bases separating them. The CDR3 DNA reads as TGCAGCGTTTGGGGGGGGGCGCAGAGGACTGAAGCTTTCTTT. This sequence encodes CSVWGGAQRTEAFF.

The chain joins TRBV5-1 to TRBJ2-7; the D gene is possibly TRBD2 (6 bases). In germline, CDR1 is SGHRS, CDR2 YFSETQ. The length of the CDR3 is 15 residues. With 6 bases removed from V and 2 bases from J, the gap between germline ends came to 18 bases. The CDR3 is CASIPRPGDAYEQYF. CDR3 nucleotides: TGCGCCAGCATCCCTCGACCGGGGGACGCCTACGAGCAGTACTTC.

This clonotype appeared a few times. The chain uses TRBV24-1 and TRBJ2-3; possibly TRBD1 or TRBD2 for D (5 bases each). CDR1 is KGHDR, CDR2 SFDVKD, per germline. Trimming pared 9 bases from V and 0 bases from J, leaving 6 bases between. The CDR3 length is 12 residues. Written as DNA, the CDR3 is TGTGCCACCGGGGACAGCACAGATACGCAGTATTTT. This sequence encodes CATGDSTDTQYF.

This clonotype appeared a few times. The rearrangement joins TRBV6-5 to TRBJ2-1; D unresolved. This CDR3 has 14 amino acids. V was trimmed by 0 bases and J by 7 bases, leaving 10 bases between them. Per the germline V gene, CDR1 is MNHEY and CDR2 is SVGAGI. The CDR3 spells CASSYSGPPNEQFF. In nucleotides, the CDR3 is TGTGCCAGCAGTTACTCGGGCCCTCCGAATGAGCAGTTCTTC.

This clonotype has a handful of counts. CDR3 loop: CSARRNYNEQFF. The CDR3 DNA sequence: TGCAGTGCTAGGCGCAACTACAATGAGCAGTTCTTC. This chain links TRBV20-1 with TRBJ2-1; no reliable D call. V lost 3 bases, J lost 3 bases, and 6 bases lay in between. CDR1 DFQATT and CDR2 SNEGSKA come from the germline V gene (reference sequence). The CDR3 loop spans 12 amino acids.

This clonotype was detected ten times or more. The chain uses TRBV30 and TRBJ1-2; 8 nucleotides line up with TRBD1. This CDR3 is 12 amino acids long. Looked up from germline, CDR1 is GTSNPN and CDR2 is SVGIG (reference sequence). Germline trimming cut 7 bases from V and 8 bases from J; bases unmatched to any gene: 9. The CDR3 DNA reads as TGTGCCTCCGGGACAGGCGTTCCGGGCTACACCTTC. Translated, it gives CASGTGVPGYTF. Filled out from reference TRBV30 and TRBJ1-2, the complete variable domain reads SQTIHQWPATLVQPVGSPLSLECTVEGTSNPNLYWYRQAAGRGLQLLFYSVGIGQISSEVPQNLSASRPQDRQFILSSKKLLLSDSGFYLCASGTGVPGYTFGSGTRLTVV.

This chain connects TRBV4-2 to TRBJ2-3; D is uncertain. The germline V gene has CDR1 LGHNA and CDR2 YNFKEQ. The CDR3 runs 11 residues. With 6 bases removed from V and 4 bases from J, the gap between germline ends came to 5 bases. The CDR3 DNA is TGTGCCAGCAGGGGATCAGATACGCAGTATTTT. Its translation is CASRGSDTQYF.

This clonotype was observed a handful of times. CDR3 amino acids: CASSPQGARTNSPLHF. Here the CDR3 DNA reads TGTGCCAGCTCACCACAGGGGGCGCGGACTAATTCACCCCTCCACTTT. The chain links TRBV18 to TRBJ1-6; 7 bases line up with TRBD1. V shed 1 base, J shed 6 bases, and the junction held 6 bases outside the gene matches. The germline CDR1 and CDR2 sequences are KGHSH and LQKENI. The CDR3 has 16 residues.